What follows are 7 T cell receptor beta chains derived from one specimen sequenced in a study of Ad26.COV2.S vaccination and SARS-CoV-2 variants. Treatment: over 15 received Ad26.COV2.S at low or high dose, single or two shots; roughly five received placebo; per-sample allocation not given. Samples analyzed were those drawn on day 63 after the first vaccine or placebo injection. Using immunoSEQ multiplex PCR, the repertoire was profiled, and TCRdb retains in-frame clones only, with some absent. The repertoire consists of more than 300,000 clones, with around nine tenths occurring once and the leading ten covering about 10%. This specimen consisted of peripheral blood, obtained in a trial of Ad26.COV2.S vaccine versus placebo. The receptors were sampled from a person between 18 and 65 years old who received the Ad26.COV2.S COVID-19 vaccine or a placebo.

This clone has just one count. The rearrangement links TRBV12-3 or TRBV12-4 to TRBJ2-7; no firm D call. With 0 bases removed from V and 0 bases from J, the gap between germline ends came to 3 bases. The CDR3 sequence is 13 residues long. CDR3 sequence reads: CASSLARSYEQYF. For the CDR3, the DNA is TGTGCCAGCAGTTTAGCGCGCTCCTACGAGCAGTACTTC.

This chain uses TRBV28 with TRBJ2-4; maybe TRBD1 (5 bases). The length of the CDR3 is 16 residues. V lost 8 bases and J 0 bases, leaving 17 bases between the germline ends. CDR1 is MDHEN and CDR2 is SYDVKM in the germline V gene. CDR3 amino acids: CASRRNRGLAKNIQYF. CDR3 DNA: TGTGCCAGCCGTAGGAATAGGGGTTTAGCCAAAAACATTCAGTACTTC.

This sequence joins TRBV19 and TRBJ1-3; no firm D call. The CDR3 loop spans 14 amino acids. V was pared by 4 bases and J by 0 bases, with 7 bases between. CDR1 LNHDA and CDR2 SQIVND come from the germline V gene (reference sequence). The CDR3 spells CASSKVNSGNTIYF. In DNA form, the CDR3 reads TGTGCCAGTAGTAAGGTAAACTCTGGAAACACCATATATTTT.

The chain combines TRBV10-3 with TRBJ1-1; the match to TRBD1 covers 8 bases. V dropped 7 bases and J dropped 4; count of bases not matched to a gene: 5. Germline-derived CDR1 and CDR2 are ENHRY and SYGVKD. CDR3 size: 13 residues. This CDR3 reads CAITDRDGTEAFF. CDR3 sequence (DNA): TGTGCCATCACGGACAGGGACGGCACTGAAGCTTTCTTT.

This clone was seen a few times. The gene calls are TRBV4-1 and TRBJ1-2, with 8 bases identical to TRBD1. The CDR3 length is 14 residues. V dropped 0 bases and J dropped 7; count of bases not matched to a gene: 4. Germline loops: CDR1 MGHRA, CDR2 YSYEKL. In nucleotides, the CDR3 is TGCGCCAGCAGCCAAGAGACAGGGGTCGGTGGCTACACCTTC. The encoded protein is CASSQETGVGGYTF.

Worth noting for this clone: The sample contains more than one DNA sequence encoding this CDR3. This chain links TRBV19 with TRBJ1-1; D is possibly TRBD1 (5 bases). The CDR3 spans 14 residues. V was trimmed by 1 base and J by 0 bases, leaving 6 bases between them. Germline assignment: CDR1 LNHDA and CDR2 SQIVND (reference sequence). The CDR3 here is CASSIAGMNTEAFF. As DNA, the CDR3 is TGTGCCAGTAGTATAGCAGGGATGAACACTGAAGCTTTCTTT. Full variable domain (outside the CDR3, taken from reference TRBV19 and TRBJ1-1): DGGITQSPKYLFRKEGQNVTLSCEQNLNHDAMYWYRQDPGQGLRLIYYSQIVNDFQKGDIAEGYSVSREKKESFPLTVTSAQKNPTAFYLCASSIAGMNTEAFFGQGTRLTVV.

The gene calls are TRBV7-9 and TRBJ2-1, with 14 bases fitting TRBD2. Germline V gives CDR1 SEHNR, CDR2 FQNEAQ (reference sequence). V was clipped by 4 bases and J by 8 bases; unmatched bases: 7. There are 16 residues in the CDR3. For the CDR3, the DNA is TGTGCCAGCAGCTCCGGGACTAGCGGGAGAGGAGATGAGCAGTTCTTC. Protein sequence: CASSSGTSGRGDEQFF.